This T cell receptor beta chain came from a study of cytomegalovirus exposure and HLA in healthy donors. TCRdb's copy holds only in-frame clones and misses some; the assay was immunoSEQ multiplex PCR. The table includes fewer than 250,000 clones, approximately 85% detected once. General study points: A few of the chains that were CMV-associated were confirmed in vitro to be specific for CMV antigens. There were 150 to 200 TCR beta chains listed as cytomegalovirus-associated.

Worth noting for this clone: Its specificity is unknown.

The sequence derives from a woman aged 18-29 years in good health and CMV-seronegative. The specimen sequenced was PBMCs.

CDR3 sequence (DNA): TGTGCCAGCAGCTTACAACAGGGCAATTCACCCCTCCACTTT. Its translation: CASSLQQGNSPLHF. The chain recombines TRBV7-2 with TRBJ1-6, with a possible D match to TRBD1 (6 bases). The CDR3 is 14 residues long. Trimming shortened V by 2 bases and J by 7 bases, and 9 bases separated the two germline ends. Germline values: CDR1 SGHTA, CDR2 FQGNSA. Supplemented by reference TRBV7-2 and TRBJ1-6, the full variable domain reads GAGVSQSPSNKVTEKGKDVELRCDPISGHTALYWYRQSLGQGLEFLIYFQGNSAPDKSGLPSDRFSAERTGGSVSTLTIQRTQQEDSAVYLCASSLQQGNSPLHFGNGTRLTVT.